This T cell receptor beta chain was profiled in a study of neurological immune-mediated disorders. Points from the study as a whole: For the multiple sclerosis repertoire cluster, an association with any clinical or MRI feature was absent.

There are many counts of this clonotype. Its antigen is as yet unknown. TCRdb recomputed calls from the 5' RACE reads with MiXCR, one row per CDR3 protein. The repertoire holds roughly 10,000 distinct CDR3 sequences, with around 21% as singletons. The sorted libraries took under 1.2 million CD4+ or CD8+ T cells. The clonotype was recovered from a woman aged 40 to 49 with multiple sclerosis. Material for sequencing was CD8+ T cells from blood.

The CDR3 here is CASSGDRAGELFF. In DNA, the CDR3 is TGTGCCAGCAGTGGCGATAGAGCCGGGGAGCTGTTTTTT. V usage is TRBV25-1 and J usage is TRBJ2-2; unclear D gene. V lost 4 bases and J lost 6, with 9 bases in between. CDR1 is MGHDK and CDR2 is SYGVNS in the germline V gene. The CDR3 sequence is 13 residues long.